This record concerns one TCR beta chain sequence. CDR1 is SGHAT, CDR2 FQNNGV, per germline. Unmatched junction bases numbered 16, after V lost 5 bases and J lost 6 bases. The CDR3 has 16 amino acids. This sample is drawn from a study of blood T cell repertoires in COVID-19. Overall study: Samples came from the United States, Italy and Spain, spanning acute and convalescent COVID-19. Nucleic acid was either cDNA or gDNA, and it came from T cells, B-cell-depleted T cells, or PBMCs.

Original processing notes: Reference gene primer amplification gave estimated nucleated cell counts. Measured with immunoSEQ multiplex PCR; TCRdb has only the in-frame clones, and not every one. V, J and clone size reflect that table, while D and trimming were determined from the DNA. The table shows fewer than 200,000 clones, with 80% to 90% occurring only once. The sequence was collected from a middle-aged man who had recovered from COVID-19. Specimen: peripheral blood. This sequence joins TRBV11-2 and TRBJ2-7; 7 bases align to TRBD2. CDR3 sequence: CASSRGRVGLSSEQYF. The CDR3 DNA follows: TGTGCCAGCAGCAGAGGGAGGGTCGGGCTTTCTTCCGAGCAGTACTTC.